This record looks at one T cell receptor (beta chain) sequence and its context. The target antigen is unknown. Amplification of TCR beta CDR3 regions was performed using RNA transcripts as template. A set of HTBI primers served as the primers for a first-round RT-PCR of the TCR CDR3. TCRdb recomputed calls from the multiplex PCR reads with MiXCR, one row per CDR3 protein. The table includes hundreds of thousands of distinct CDR3 sequences, less than 25% detected once. Germline CDR1 is LGHDT and CDR2 is YNNKEL (reference sequence). This CDR3 has 14 residues. J lost 3 bases, V lost 3 bases, and 4 bases had no gene match. Each diagnosis was grounded in clinical symptoms, serum thyroxine and TRAb, thyroid ultrasound, and orbital computed tomography. This entry belongs to a study of T cells in Graves' hyperthyroidism and ophthalmopathy. General study findings and limits: Blood also showed most of the thyroid clonotypes that were expanded above 0.001. The model forecast ophthalmopathy, anticipating it by a median approximately 7 months before onset.

V is TRBV3-1 and J is TRBJ2-7; 8 bases map to TRBD2. The receptor was derived from a man younger than 40 with Graves' ophthalmopathy. Specimen: blood. DNA for the CDR3: TGTGCCAGCAGCCACGCTAGCGGGCACTACGAGCAGTACTTC. This codes for CASSHASGHYEQYF.